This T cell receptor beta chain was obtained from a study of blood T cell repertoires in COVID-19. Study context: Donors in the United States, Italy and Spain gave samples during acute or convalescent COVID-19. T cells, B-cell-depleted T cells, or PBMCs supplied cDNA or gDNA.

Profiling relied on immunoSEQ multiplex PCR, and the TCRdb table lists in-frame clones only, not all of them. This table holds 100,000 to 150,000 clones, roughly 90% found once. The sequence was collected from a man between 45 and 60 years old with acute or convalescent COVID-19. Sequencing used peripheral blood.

The CDR3 protein is CASSLGADNTGELFF. As DNA, the CDR3 is TGTGCCAGCAGCTTGGGTGCGGATAACACCGGGGAGCTGTTTTTT. The chain employs TRBV5-4 and TRBJ2-2; D not resolved. Germline V gene data show CDR1 as SGHNT and CDR2 as YYREEE (reference sequence). The CDR3 covers 15 residues. Trimming stripped 0 bases from V and 2 bases from J, with 8 bases between.